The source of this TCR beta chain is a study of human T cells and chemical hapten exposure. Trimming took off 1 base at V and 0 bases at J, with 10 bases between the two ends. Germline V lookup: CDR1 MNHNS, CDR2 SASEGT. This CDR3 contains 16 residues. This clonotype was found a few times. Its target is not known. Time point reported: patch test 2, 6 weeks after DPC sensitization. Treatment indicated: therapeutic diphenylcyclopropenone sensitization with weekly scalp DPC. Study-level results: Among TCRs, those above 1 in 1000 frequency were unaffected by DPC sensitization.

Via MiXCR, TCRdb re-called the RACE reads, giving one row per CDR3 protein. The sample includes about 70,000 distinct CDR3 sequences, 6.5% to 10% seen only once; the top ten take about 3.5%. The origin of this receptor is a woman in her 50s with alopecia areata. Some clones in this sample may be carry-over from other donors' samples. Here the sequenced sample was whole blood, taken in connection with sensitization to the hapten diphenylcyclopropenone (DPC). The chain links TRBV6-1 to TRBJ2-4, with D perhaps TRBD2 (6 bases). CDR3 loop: CASSEGRGLAKNIQYF. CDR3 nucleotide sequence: TGTGCCAGCAGTGAAGGTCGGGGACTAGCCAAAAACATTCAGTACTTC.